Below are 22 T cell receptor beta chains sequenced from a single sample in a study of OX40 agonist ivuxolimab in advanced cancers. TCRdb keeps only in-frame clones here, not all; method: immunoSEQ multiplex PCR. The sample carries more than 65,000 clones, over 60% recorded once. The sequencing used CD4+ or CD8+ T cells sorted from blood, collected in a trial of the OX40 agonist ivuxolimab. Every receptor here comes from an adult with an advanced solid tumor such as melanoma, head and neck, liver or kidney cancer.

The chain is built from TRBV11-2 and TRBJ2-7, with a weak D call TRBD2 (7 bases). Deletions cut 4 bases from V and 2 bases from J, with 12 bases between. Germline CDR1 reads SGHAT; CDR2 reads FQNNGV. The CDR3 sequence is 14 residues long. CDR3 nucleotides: TGTGCCAGCAGCTCCGGGGGGCTAGCCTACGAGCAGTACTTC. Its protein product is CASSSGGLAYEQYF. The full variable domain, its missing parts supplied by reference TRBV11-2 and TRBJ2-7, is EAGVAQSPRYKIIEKRQSVAFWCNPISGHATLYWYQQILGQGPKLLIQFQNNGVVDDSQLPKDRFSAERLKGVDSTLKIQPAKLEDSAVYLCASSSGGLAYEQYFGPGTRLTVT.

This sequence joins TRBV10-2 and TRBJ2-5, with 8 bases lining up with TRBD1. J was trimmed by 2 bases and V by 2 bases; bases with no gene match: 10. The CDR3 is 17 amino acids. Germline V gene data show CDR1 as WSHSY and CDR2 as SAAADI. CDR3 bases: TGCGCCAGCAGTGAGCCTGACAGGGGCCCCGTTCAAGAGACCCAGTACTTC. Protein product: CASSEPDRGPVQETQYF.

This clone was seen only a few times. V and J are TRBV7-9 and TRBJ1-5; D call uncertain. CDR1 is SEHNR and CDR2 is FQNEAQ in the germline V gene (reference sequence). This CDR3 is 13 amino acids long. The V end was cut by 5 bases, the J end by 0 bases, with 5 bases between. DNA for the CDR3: TGTGCCAGCAGCCCCATTAGCAATCAGCCCCAGCATTTT. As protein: CASSPISNQPQHF.

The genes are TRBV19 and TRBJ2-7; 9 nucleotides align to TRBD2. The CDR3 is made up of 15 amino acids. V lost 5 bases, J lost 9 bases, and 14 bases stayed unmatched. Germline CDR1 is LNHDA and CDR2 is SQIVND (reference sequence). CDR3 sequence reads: CASSSSSLAGEGQYF. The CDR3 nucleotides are TGTGCCAGTAGTTCCTCCTCGTTAGCGGGAGAGGGGCAGTACTTC.

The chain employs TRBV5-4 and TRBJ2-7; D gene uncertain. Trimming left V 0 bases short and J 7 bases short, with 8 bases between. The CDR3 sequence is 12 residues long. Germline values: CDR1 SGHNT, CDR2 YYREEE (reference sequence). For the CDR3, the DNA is TGTGCCAGCAGCTTGGGGATGGGTGAGCAGTACTTC. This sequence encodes CASSLGMGEQYF. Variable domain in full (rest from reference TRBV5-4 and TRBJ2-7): ETGVTQSPTHLIKTRGQQVTLRCSSQSGHNTVSWYQQALGQGPQFIFQYYREEENGRGNFPPRFSGLQFPNYSSELNVNALELDDSALYLCASSLGMGEQYFGPGTRLTVT.

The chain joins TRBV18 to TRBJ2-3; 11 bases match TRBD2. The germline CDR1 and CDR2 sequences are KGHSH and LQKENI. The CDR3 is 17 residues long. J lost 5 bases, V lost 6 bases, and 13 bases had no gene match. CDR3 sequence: CASSLNSVLAGGDTQYF. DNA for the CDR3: TGTGCCAGCTCCCTCAATTCGGTTCTAGCGGGAGGAGATACGCAGTATTTT. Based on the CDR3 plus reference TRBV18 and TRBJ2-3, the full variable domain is NAGVMQNPRHLVRRRGQEARLRCSPMKGHSHVYWYRQLPEEGLKFMVYLQKENIIDESGMPKERFSAEFPKEGPSILRIQQVVRGDSAAYFCASSLNSVLAGGDTQYFGPGTRLTVL.

DNA of the CDR3: TGCGCCAGCAGCCGGGACAGTAGCTCCTACAATGAGCAGTTCTTC. It specifies CASSRDSSSYNEQFF. V is TRBV5-1 and J is TRBJ2-1; 7 bases are shared with TRBD1. CDR3 size: 15 residues. J lost 0 bases, V lost 4 bases, and 4 bases had no gene match. Germline V gives CDR1 SGHRS, CDR2 YFSETQ.

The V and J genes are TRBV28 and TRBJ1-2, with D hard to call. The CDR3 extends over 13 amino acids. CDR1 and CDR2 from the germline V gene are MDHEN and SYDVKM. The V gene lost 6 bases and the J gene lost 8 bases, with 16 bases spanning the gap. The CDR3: CASSRVQPGGYTF. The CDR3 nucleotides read TGTGCCAGCAGCCGTGTCCAGCCGGGGGGCTACACCTTC.

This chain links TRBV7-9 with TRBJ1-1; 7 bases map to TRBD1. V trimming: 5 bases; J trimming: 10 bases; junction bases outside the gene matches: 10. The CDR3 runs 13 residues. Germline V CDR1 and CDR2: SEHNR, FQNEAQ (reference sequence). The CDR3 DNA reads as TGTGCCAGCAGCCAGGGACAGTTATTTGCAGCTTTCTTT. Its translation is CASSQGQLFAAFF.

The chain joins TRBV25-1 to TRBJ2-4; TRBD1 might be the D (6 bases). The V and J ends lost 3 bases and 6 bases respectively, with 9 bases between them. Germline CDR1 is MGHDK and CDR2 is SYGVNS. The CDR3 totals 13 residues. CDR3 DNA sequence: TGTGCCAGCAGTGAGGGGGCTATAAACATTCAGTACTTC. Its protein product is CASSEGAINIQYF.

The DNA for the CDR3 is TGCAGCGTTGACCAGGGAAACACTGAAGCTTTCTTT. This sequence encodes CSVDQGNTEAFF. The genes are TRBV29-1 and TRBJ1-1; weak D call: TRBD1 (5 bases). This CDR3 contains 12 residues. Deletions cut 3 bases from V and 2 bases from J, with 7 bases between. CDR1 and CDR2 (germline): SQVTM, ANQGSEA.

In DNA, the CDR3 is TGTGCCAGTAGTTTCAGGACAGTGAACACCGGGGAGCTGTTTTTT. Its translation is CASSFRTVNTGELFF. The chain employs TRBV19 and TRBJ2-2; D is possibly TRBD1 (6 bases). There are 15 residues in the CDR3. CDR1 LNHDA and CDR2 SQIVND come from the germline V gene (reference sequence). Trimming removed 5 bases at V and 1 base at J, with 11 bases between.

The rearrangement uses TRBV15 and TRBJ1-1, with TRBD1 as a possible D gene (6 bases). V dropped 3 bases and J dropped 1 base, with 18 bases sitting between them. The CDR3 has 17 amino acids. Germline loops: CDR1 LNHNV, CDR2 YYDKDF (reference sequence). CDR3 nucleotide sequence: TGTGCCACCAGCAGGGGGGACACCTCGCCGGAGAACACTGAAGCTTTCTTT. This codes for CATSRGDTSPENTEAFF.

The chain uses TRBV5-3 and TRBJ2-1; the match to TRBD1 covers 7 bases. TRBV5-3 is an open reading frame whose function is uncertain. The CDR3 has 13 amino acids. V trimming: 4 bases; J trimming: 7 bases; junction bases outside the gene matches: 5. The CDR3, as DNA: TGTGCCAGAAGCCCGGACAGGCGTAATGAGCAGTTCTTC. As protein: CARSPDRRNEQFF.

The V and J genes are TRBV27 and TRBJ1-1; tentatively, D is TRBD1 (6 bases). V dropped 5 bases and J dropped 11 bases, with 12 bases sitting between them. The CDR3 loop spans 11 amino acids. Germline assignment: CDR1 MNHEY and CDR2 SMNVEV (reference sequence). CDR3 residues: CASSTAGEAFF. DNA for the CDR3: TGTGCCAGCAGTACAGCAGGGGAGGCTTTCTTT.

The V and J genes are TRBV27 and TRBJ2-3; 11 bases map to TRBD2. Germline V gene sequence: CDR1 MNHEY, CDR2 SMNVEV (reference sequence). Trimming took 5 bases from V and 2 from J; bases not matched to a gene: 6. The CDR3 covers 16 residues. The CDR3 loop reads CASSPRGLAVTDTQYF. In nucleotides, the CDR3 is TGTGCCAGCAGTCCCCGGGGACTAGCGGTCACAGATACGCAGTATTTT.

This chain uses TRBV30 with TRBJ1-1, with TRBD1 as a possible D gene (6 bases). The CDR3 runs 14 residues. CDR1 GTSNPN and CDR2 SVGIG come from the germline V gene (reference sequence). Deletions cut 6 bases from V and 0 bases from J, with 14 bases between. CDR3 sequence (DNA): TGTGCCTGTCCCGGACGGGGGCTGAACACTGAAGCTTTCTTT. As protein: CACPGRGLNTEAFF.

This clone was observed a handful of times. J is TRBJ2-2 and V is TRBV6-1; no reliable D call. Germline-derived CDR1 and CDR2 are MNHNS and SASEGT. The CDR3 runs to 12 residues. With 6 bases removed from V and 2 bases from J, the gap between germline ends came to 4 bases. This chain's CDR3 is CASRVNTGELFF. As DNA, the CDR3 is TGTGCCAGCAGAGTTAACACCGGGGAGCTGTTTTTT.

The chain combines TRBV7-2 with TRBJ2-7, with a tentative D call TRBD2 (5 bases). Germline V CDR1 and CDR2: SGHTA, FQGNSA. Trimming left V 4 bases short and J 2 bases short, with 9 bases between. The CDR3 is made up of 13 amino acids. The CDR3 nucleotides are TGTGCCAGCAGCTCACACGGGGCCTACGAGCAGTACTTC. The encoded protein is CASSSHGAYEQYF.

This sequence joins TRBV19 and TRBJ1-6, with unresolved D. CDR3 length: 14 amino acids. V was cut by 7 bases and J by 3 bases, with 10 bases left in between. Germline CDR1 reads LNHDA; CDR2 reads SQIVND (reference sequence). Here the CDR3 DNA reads TGTGCCAGTACCACGGGCGGCTATAATTCACCCCTCCACTTT. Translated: CASTTGGYNSPLHF.

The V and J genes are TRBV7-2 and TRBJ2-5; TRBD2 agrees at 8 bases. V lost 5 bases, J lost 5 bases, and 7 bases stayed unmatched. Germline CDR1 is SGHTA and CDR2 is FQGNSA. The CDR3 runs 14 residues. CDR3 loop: CASSLRTSSETQYF. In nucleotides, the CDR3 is TGTGCCAGCAGCCTAAGGACTAGCTCGGAGACCCAGTACTTC.

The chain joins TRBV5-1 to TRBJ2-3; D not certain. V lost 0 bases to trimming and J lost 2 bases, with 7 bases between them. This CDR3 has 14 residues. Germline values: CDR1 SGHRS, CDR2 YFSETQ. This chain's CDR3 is CASSLGPDTDTQYF. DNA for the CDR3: TGCGCCAGCAGCTTGGGGCCCGACACAGATACGCAGTATTTT.